One sample yielded the 3 T cell receptor beta chains listed below, sequenced in a study of T cell repertoires in cytomegalovirus infection (dated by TCRdb to the late 2010s). Sequencing was performed on an Illumina HiSeq 1500. TCRdb trimmed public reads at Q25 via fastp, called clones via MiXCR and kept in-frame beta chains. Each CDR3 protein gets just one entry, which takes the most common genes and DNA from the rows behind it. The sample contains 310,000 or so distinct CDR3 sequences, under 20% of them found a single time. The ten largest clones add up to about 12% of the sample. Sequencing was done on a sample of PBMCs. The receptors were gathered from a human donor in good health (CMV status not recorded). Some clones in this sample may be carry-over from other donors' samples.

This clonotype has ten or more counts. The CDR3, as DNA: TGTGCCAGCAGCTTCCAGGGGAATCTTCAGCCCCAGCATTTT. Translation gives CASSFQGNLQPQHF. The chain has TRBV7-9 and TRBJ1-5, with a tentative D call TRBD1 (6 bases). Germline CDR1 and CDR2: SEHNR and FQNEAQ (reference sequence). Between the trimmed V and J ends, which lost 3 bases and 6 bases, there was a span of 12 bases. CDR3 size: 14 residues.

This rearrangement joins TRBV18 to TRBJ2-7; 7 bases match TRBD1. The germline V gene has CDR1 KGHSH and CDR2 LQKENI. Losses at the gene ends were 6 bases for V and 1 base for J; bases not matched to a gene: 6. The CDR3 contains 14 residues. CDR3 coding DNA: TGTGCCAGCTCGTGGACAGGTTCTTCCTACGAGCAGTACTTC. Its translation is CASSWTGSSYEQYF.

This clonotype has a count of ten or more. The chain carries TRBV5-4 and TRBJ1-1; a possible D gene is TRBD1 (5 bases). CDR1 and CDR2 (germline): SGHNT, YYREEE (reference sequence). V lost 2 bases to trimming and J lost 4 bases, with 18 bases between them. The CDR3 has 16 amino acids. CDR3 sequence (DNA): TGTGCCAGCAGCTTCGACCAGGGACTGTCGGTCACTGAAGCTTTCTTT. It codes for CASSFDQGLSVTEAFF.